This T cell receptor beta chain was identified during a study of cytomegalovirus exposure and HLA in healthy donors. Study-level results: Roughly even sequencing depth across donors was the assumption behind the presence/absence analyses. The study carried out a later analysis of TCR beta sequences. It associated some 15,000 of them with specific HLA alleles at a false discovery rate of 0.05. Whilst most TCR sequences proved rare, a subset of public TCRs occurred across many donors.

Germline V gene lookup returns CDR1 LNHDA and CDR2 SQIVND (reference sequence). Trimming shortened V by 5 bases and J by 5 bases, and 15 bases separated the two germline ends. This CDR3 spans 14 amino acids. PCR involved 60 Vbeta and 13 Jbeta primers. Sequencing used immunoSEQ multiplex PCR; TCRdb keeps in-frame clones, though not all of them. Of around 52,000 clones in the sample, roughly 80% were seen once. Of note for this clone: The antigen is not known.

The origin of this receptor is a man aged 40-50 years in good health and CMV-seronegative. The V gene is TRBV19, the J gene TRBJ2-5, with D perhaps TRBD2 (5 bases). Input material: PBMCs. This CDR3 is CASSEGGGWETQYF. CDR3 bases: TGTGCCAGTAGTGAGGGTGGCGGGTGGGAGACCCAGTACTTC.